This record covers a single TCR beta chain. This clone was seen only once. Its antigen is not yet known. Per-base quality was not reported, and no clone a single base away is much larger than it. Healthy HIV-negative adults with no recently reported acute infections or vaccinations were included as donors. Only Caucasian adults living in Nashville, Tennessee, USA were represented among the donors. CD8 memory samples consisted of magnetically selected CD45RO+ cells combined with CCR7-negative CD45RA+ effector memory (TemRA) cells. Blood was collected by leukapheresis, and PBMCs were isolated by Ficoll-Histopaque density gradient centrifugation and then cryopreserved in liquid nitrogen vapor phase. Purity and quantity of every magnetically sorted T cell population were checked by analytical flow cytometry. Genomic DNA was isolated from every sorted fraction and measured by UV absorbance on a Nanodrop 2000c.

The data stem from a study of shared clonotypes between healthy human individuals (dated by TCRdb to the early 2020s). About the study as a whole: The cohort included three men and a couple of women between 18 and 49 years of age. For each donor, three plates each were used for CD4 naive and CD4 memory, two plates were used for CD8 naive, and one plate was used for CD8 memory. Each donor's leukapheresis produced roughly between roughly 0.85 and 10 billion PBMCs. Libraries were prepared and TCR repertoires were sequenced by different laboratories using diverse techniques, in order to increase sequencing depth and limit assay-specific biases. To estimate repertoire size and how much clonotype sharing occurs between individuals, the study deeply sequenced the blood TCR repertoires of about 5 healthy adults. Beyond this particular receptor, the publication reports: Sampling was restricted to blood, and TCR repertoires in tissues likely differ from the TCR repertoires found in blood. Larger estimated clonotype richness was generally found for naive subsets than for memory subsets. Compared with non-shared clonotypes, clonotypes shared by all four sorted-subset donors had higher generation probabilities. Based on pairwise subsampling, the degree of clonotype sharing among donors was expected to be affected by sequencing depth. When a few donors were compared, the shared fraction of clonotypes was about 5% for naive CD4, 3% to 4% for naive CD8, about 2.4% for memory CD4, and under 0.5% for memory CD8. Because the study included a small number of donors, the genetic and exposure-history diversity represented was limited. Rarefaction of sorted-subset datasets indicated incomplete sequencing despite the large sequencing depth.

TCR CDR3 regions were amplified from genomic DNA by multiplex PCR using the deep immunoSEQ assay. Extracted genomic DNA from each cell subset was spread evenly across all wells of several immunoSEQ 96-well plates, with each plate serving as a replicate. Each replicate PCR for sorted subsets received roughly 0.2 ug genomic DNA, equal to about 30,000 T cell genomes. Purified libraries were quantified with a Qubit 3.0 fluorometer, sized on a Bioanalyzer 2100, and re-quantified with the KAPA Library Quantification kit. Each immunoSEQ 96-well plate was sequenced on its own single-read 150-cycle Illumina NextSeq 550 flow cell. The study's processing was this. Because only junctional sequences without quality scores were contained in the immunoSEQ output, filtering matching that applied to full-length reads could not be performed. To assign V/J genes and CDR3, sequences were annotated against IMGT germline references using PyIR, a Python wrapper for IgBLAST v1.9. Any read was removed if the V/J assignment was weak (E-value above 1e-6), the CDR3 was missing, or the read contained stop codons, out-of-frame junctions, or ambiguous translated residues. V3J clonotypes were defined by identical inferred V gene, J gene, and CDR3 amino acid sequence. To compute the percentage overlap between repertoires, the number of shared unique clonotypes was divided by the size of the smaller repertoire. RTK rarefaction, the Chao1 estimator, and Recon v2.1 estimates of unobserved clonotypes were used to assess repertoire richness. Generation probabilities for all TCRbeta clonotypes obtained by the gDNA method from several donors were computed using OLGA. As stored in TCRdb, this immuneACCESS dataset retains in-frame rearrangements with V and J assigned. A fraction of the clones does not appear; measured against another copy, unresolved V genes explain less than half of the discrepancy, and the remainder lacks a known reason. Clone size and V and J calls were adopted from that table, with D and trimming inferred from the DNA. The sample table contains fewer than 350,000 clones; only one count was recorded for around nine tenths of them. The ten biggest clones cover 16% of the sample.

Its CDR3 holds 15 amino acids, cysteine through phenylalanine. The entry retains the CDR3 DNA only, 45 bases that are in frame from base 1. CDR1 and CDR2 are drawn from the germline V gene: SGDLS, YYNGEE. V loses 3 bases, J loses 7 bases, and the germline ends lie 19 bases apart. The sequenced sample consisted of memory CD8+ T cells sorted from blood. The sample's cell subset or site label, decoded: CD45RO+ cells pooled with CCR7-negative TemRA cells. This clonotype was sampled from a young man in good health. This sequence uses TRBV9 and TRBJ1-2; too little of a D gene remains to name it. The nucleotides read TGTGCCAGCAGCGGACCCAATTTATTTCCCGCTGGCTACACCTTC. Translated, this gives CASSGPNLFPAGYTF.